The 18 T cell receptor beta chains given below trace back to one sample, sequenced in a study of CD8 T cells in Susac syndrome. Reverse transcription used about 0.5 to 1 ug RNA and random hexamers. TCRdb ran MiXCR on the immunoSEQ multiplex PCR reads and lists one entry per CDR3 protein. Of 150,000 to 200,000 distinct CDR3 sequences listed, approximately 94% are singletons. The sample was CD4+ T cells from PBMCs. The receptors stem from a human donor with multiple sclerosis.

The chain has TRBV3-1 and TRBJ1-5; 9 bases align to TRBD1. The CDR3 is 15 amino acids. The germline gives CDR1 LGHDT, CDR2 YNNKEL (reference sequence). V was clipped by 1 base and J by 6 bases; unmatched bases: 4. The CDR3 region is CASSQAGQGGQPQHF. The CDR3 DNA sequence: TGTGCCAGCAGCCAAGCGGGACAGGGTGGTCAGCCCCAGCATTTT. The full variable domain, rest sourced from reference TRBV3-1 and TRBJ1-5, is DTAVSQTPKYLVTQMGNDKSIKCEQNLGHDTMYWYKQDSKKFLKIMFSYNNKELIINETVPNRFSPKSPDKAHLNLHINSLELGDSAVYFCASSQAGQGGQPQHFGDGTRLSIL.

This clonotype was counted once. This chain uses TRBV4-3 with TRBJ1-3, with D possibly being TRBD1 (6 bases). The CDR3 length is 17 residues. The germline V and J ends were trimmed by 0 bases and 0 bases, with 12 bases remaining between them. The V gene's germline CDR1 is LGHNA and CDR2 YSLEER. CDR3 amino acids: CASSQERGGHSGNTIYF. CDR3 nucleotide sequence: TGCGCCAGCAGCCAAGAGAGGGGGGGCCACTCTGGAAACACCATATATTTT.

The chain combines TRBV11-2 with TRBJ2-2; TRBD1 agrees at 10 bases. The CDR3 is 18 residues long. The V gene end was trimmed by 1 base and the J gene end by 5 bases; junction bases not matched to a gene: 10. In germline, CDR1 is SGHAT, CDR2 FQNNGV. This CDR3 reads CASSLGLGQGTGTGELFF. In DNA, the CDR3 is TGTGCCAGCAGCTTAGGCCTGGGACAGGGGACCGGGACCGGGGAGCTGTTTTTT.

The chain recombines TRBV24-1 with TRBJ2-3, with D possibly being TRBD1 (5 bases). Germline-derived CDR1 and CDR2 are KGHDR and SFDVKD. V dropped 4 bases and J dropped 4 bases, with 11 bases sitting between them. The CDR3 covers 14 residues. Written as DNA, the CDR3 is TGTGCCACCAGTGAGGTCGACAGATCAGATACGCAGTATTTT. Protein: CATSEVDRSDTQYF.

The CDR3 reads CSVEDTVNEQFF. In nucleotides, the CDR3 is TGCAGCGTTGAAGATACGGTAAATGAGCAGTTCTTC. The rearrangement links TRBV29-1 to TRBJ2-1; D remains unclear. V dropped 0 bases and J dropped 7 bases, with 7 bases sitting between them. Germline V gene data show CDR1 as SQVTM and CDR2 as ANQGSEA. CDR3 length equals 12 residues.

This clonotype was seen once. The chain uses TRBV20-1 and TRBJ1-3; no firm D call. Trimming took off 5 bases at V and 1 base at J, with 12 bases between the two ends. Germline CDR1 DFQATT, CDR2 SNEGSKA (reference sequence). This CDR3 contains 14 residues. The CDR3, as DNA: TGCAGTGCTGGACGGCTCGGGTCTGGAAACACCATATATTTT. Protein product: CSAGRLGSGNTIYF.

V is TRBV2 and J is TRBJ1-1; D is perhaps TRBD1 (6 bases). Between the trimmed V and J ends, which lost 10 bases and 3 bases, there was a span of 18 bases. The CDR3 is 14 amino acids. From germline, CDR1 is SNHLY and CDR2 FYNNEI. CDR3 sequence reads: CAILMDSSDTEAFF. The CDR3, as DNA: TGTGCCATCCTGATGGACAGCTCAGACACTGAAGCTTTCTTT.

The V call is TRBV20-1, the J call TRBJ1-1, with D perhaps TRBD1 (6 bases). This CDR3 is built from 12 residues. CDR1 and CDR2 (germline): DFQATT, SNEGSKA (reference sequence). The DNA for the CDR3 is TGCCAAGCCGCCGGGGGCGGGACTGAAGCTTTCTTT. This codes for CQAAGGGTEAFF.

This sequence joins TRBV30 and TRBJ2-3, with TRBD2 matching 7 bases. V was pared by 3 bases and J by 4 bases, with 4 bases of the junction left unmatched. Germline-derived CDR1 and CDR2 are GTSNPN and SVGIG (reference sequence). CDR3 length: 13 residues. This CDR3 reads CAWRAGIADTQYF. In DNA form, the CDR3 reads TGTGCCTGGAGAGCGGGAATCGCAGATACGCAGTATTTT. The whole variable domain, remainder taken from reference TRBV30 and TRBJ2-3, is SQTIHQWPATLVQPVGSPLSLECTVEGTSNPNLYWYRQAAGRGLQLLFYSVGIGQISSEVPQNLSASRPQDRQFILSSKKLLLSDSGFYLCAWRAGIADTQYFGPGTRLTVL.

This rearrangement joins TRBV4-2 to TRBJ1-5; no clear D. V was pared by 2 bases and J by 7 bases, with 12 bases between. Germline CDR1 reads LGHNA; CDR2 reads YNFKEQ. CDR3 length equals 14 residues. The CDR3 loop reads CASSQTPTAQPQHF. DNA for the CDR3: TGTGCCAGCAGCCAAACACCTACAGCCCAGCCCCAGCATTTT.

The chain uses TRBV11-3 and TRBJ2-2; D remains ambiguous. With 6 bases removed from V and 5 bases from J, the gap between germline ends came to 10 bases. Germline lookup yields CDR1 SGHNT and CDR2 YENEEA. This CDR3 has 13 amino acids. Written as DNA, the CDR3 is TGTGCCAGCAGTCCCTTGGGGACCGGGGAGCTGTTTTTT. Its translation: CASSPLGTGELFF.

The CDR3 sequence is CASSSGTSLYEQYF. The CDR3, as DNA: TGTGCCAGCAGCTCCGGGACTAGTTTGTACGAGCAGTACTTC. This chain links TRBV5-4 with TRBJ2-7, with 8 bases lining up with TRBD2. This CDR3 contains 14 residues. Germline loops: CDR1 SGHNT, CDR2 YYREEE (reference sequence). V dropped 3 bases and J dropped 4; count of bases not matched to a gene: 6.

The chain links TRBV7-9 to TRBJ1-2; TRBD1 matches at 7 bases. Trimming took 1 base from V and 7 from J; bases not matched to a gene: 12. The CDR3 has 16 residues. Per the germline V gene, CDR1 is SEHNR and CDR2 is FQNEAQ (reference sequence). The CDR3 nucleotides are TGTGCCAGCAGCTTAGGGGACAGCTTCTCCGCCCTTGGCTACACCTTC. Its translation is CASSLGDSFSALGYTF.

This clonotype appeared once. This sequence joins TRBV7-8 and TRBJ2-7; 7 nucleotides match TRBD2. Losses at the gene ends were 5 bases for V and 2 bases for J; bases not matched to a gene: 6. CDR3 length: 14 residues. Per germline, CDR1 SGHVS and CDR2 FQNEAQ. The DNA of the CDR3 is TGTGCCAGCAGCCACCGGACTAGGACCTACGAGCAGTACTTC. Protein: CASSHRTRTYEQYF.

V usage is TRBV19 and J usage is TRBJ1-3; tentatively, D is TRBD1 (5 bases). With 7 bases removed from V and 0 bases from J, the gap between germline ends came to 13 bases. Germline loops: CDR1 LNHDA, CDR2 SQIVND (reference sequence). The CDR3 consists of 15 residues. CDR3 sequence (DNA): TGTGCCAGTAAAAGGGGACCGAGCTCTGGAAACACCATATATTTT. Protein sequence: CASKRGPSSGNTIYF.

The rearrangement uses TRBV24-1 and TRBJ2-3; D might be TRBD1 (5 bases). Trimming pared 4 bases from V and 7 bases from J, leaving 14 bases between. The CDR3 consists of 14 residues. The germline CDR1 and CDR2 sequences are KGHDR and SFDVKD. Here the CDR3 DNA reads TGTGCCACCAGTGACACCCCGACAGCCCATACGCAGTATTTT. It codes for CATSDTPTAHTQYF.

This sequence joins TRBV30 and TRBJ1-3, with 7 bases identical to TRBD1. There are 14 residues in the CDR3. The V gene end was trimmed by 4 bases and the J gene end by 0 bases; junction bases not matched to a gene: 3. Germline V CDR1 and CDR2: GTSNPN, SVGIG (reference sequence). The CDR3 reads CAWTTGTSGNTIYF. In DNA form, the CDR3 reads TGTGCCTGGACGACAGGGACCTCTGGAAACACCATATATTTT.

The gene calls are TRBV7-9 and TRBJ2-4; 10 bases fit TRBD2. CDR3 length equals 19 residues. Germline V gene sequence: CDR1 SEHNR, CDR2 FQNEAQ (reference sequence). V lost 1 base, J lost 7 bases, and 16 bases stayed unmatched. In DNA, the CDR3 is TGTGCCAGCAGCTTAGTTCCCTGGACTAGCGGCGTCAGCAAGAACATTCAGTACTTC. As protein: CASSLVPWTSGVSKNIQYF.